Listed below are T cell receptor beta chains from one sample, sequenced in a study of blood T cell repertoires in COVID-19. Sequencing was performed with immunoSEQ multiplex PCR; in TCRdb, only in-frame clones are kept and a portion is missing. Of roughly 60,000 clones listed, 84% are singletons. Sequencing was carried out using peripheral blood. These receptors all stem from a man aged 55 to 70 with COVID-19, enrolled during active disease. The CDR3 runs from the conserved cysteine through the conserved F or W. A D gene is named only where the DNA matches it firmly. Some rows have no size entry. The others give once, few or many, or a class for an expanded clone.

J gene	clone size	V gene	D gene	CDR3 protein	CDR3 DNA
TRBJ2-7	NA	TRBV5-4	NA	CASSTRVATSIEQYF	TGTGCCAGCAGCACCCGCGTGGCGACATCTATCGAGCAGTACTTC
TRBJ2-2	once	TRBV18	NA	CASSPVAGTGELFF	TGTGCCAGCTCACCAGTGGCTGGCACCGGGGAGCTGTTTTTT
TRBJ2-3	NA	TRBV3-1/TRBV3-2	TRBD2	CASSRTPGLAGVDTQYF	TGTGCCAGCAGCCGGACACCGGGACTAGCGGGAGTAGATACGCAGTATTTT
TRBJ2-7	NA	TRBV7-2	TRBD2	CASSSGLAGENEQYF	TGTGCCAGCAGCTCGGGACTAGCGGGAGAAAACGAGCAGTACTTC
TRBJ2-2	once	TRBV7-9	NA	CASSLVGLANTGELFF	TGTGCCAGCAGCTTAGTGGGGCTTGCGAACACCGGGGAGCTGTTTTTT
TRBJ2-7	few	TRBV18	NA	CASSRAKQGGDEQYF	TGTGCCAGCTCACGAGCTAAACAGGGGGGGGACGAGCAGTACTTC
TRBJ1-1	NA	TRBV10-2	NA	CASTGGVTEAFF	TGCGCCAGCACCGGGGGGGTCACTGAAGCTTTCTTT
TRBJ1-1	NA	TRBV7-9	TRBD1	CASSWRTTGGTEAFF	TGTGCCAGCAGCTGGAGAACTACAGGGGGCACTGAAGCTTTCTTT
TRBJ1-6	NA	TRBV5-6	TRBD1	CASNLQGAGSPLHF	TGTGCCAGCAACCTACAGGGGGCGGGTTCACCCCTCCACTTT
TRBJ1-5	NA	TRBV5-4	NA	CASSLEPNQPQHF	TGTGCCAGCAGCTTGGAGCCAAATCAGCCCCAGCATTTT
TRBJ2-1	NA	TRBV14	TRBD1	CATGTGNEQFF	TGTGCCACCGGGACAGGGAACGAGCAGTTCTTC
TRBJ2-1	NA	TRBV12-5	TRBD1	CASGLPQGDQGEQFF	TGTGCTAGTGGTTTGCCCCAGGGGGACCAAGGTGAGCAGTTCTTC
TRBJ2-2	once	TRBV7-3	TRBD1	CASSPGQGGNTGELFF	TGTGCCAGCAGCCCAGGACAGGGGGGAAACACCGGGGAGCTGTTTTTT
TRBJ2-1	NA	TRBV3-1/TRBV3-2	NA	CASSQWRGDEQFF	TGTGCCAGCAGCCAATGGAGGGGAGATGAGCAGTTCTTC
TRBJ1-5	NA	TRBV12-5	NA	CASGTSRQDQPQHF	TGTGCTAGTGGTACCTCCCGACAGGATCAGCCCCAGCATTTT
TRBJ2-1	NA	TRBV9	NA	CASSVATGGHEQFF	TGTGCCAGCAGCGTAGCTACGGGGGGCCATGAGCAGTTCTTC
TRBJ1-2	few	TRBV19	NA	CASSQTGKSGYTF	TGTGCCAGTAGCCAAACAGGGAAAAGTGGCTACACCTTC
TRBJ1-2	once	TRBV29-1	TRBD1	CSALGQTNYGYTF	TGCAGCGCTCTGGGACAGACAAACTATGGCTACACCTTC
TRBJ2-4	NA	TRBV29-1	NA	CSVVQLSGENIQYF	TGCAGCGTTGTTCAATTGTCGGGGGAAAACATTCAGTACTTC
TRBJ1-2	NA	TRBV5-4	NA	CASSLGSGYTF	TGTGCCAGCAGCTTGGGGAGTGGCTACACCTTC
TRBJ1-2	NA	TRBV28	NA	CASSVGHPDNYGYTF	TGTGCCAGCAGTGTGGGGCACCCCGACAACTATGGCTACACCTTC
TRBJ2-5	NA	TRBV9	TRBD1	CASSTPVGGAETQYF	TGTGCCAGCAGCACACCAGTAGGGGGCGCGGAGACCCAGTACTTC
TRBJ2-5	NA	TRBV19	TRBD2	CASSDPGREETQYF	TGTGCCAGTAGCGACCCCGGGCGGGAGGAGACCCAGTACTTC
TRBJ2-2	NA	TRBV5-5	NA	CASSLGDVGTGELFF	TGTGCCAGCAGCTTGGGAGATGTTGGCACCGGGGAGCTGTTTTTT
TRBJ2-4	NA	TRBV11-3	TRBD2	CASSLSSSGGNKNIQYF	TGTGCCAGCAGCTTATCGTCTAGCGGGGGGAACAAAAACATTCAGTACTTC
TRBJ2-5	NA	TRBV7-3	TRBD1	CASSLGGQGVETQYF	TGTGCCAGCAGCTTAGGGGGACAGGGAGTAGAGACCCAGTACTTC
TRBJ1-1	few	TRBV6-1	NA	CASSEGFYDAGREAFF	TGTGCCAGCAGTGAAGGGTTCTACGACGCCGGGAGAGAAGCTTTCTTT
TRBJ1-6	NA	TRBV3-1/TRBV3-2	NA	CASSQMGGTPLHF	TGTGCCAGCAGCCAAATGGGGGGAACACCCCTCCACTTT
TRBJ1-5	NA	TRBV30	TRBD1	CACGQGADQPQHF	TGTGCCTGCGGACAGGGGGCTGATCAGCCCCAGCATTTT
TRBJ1-1	NA	TRBV7-2	NA	CASSLEAGLSTEAFF	TGTGCCAGCAGCTTAGAGGCAGGGCTCTCGACTGAAGCTTTCTTT
TRBJ2-5	NA	TRBV9	TRBD2	CASGREGPETQYF	TGTGCCAGCGGGCGGGAGGGCCCTGAGACCCAGTACTTC
TRBJ2-7	NA	TRBV6-5	NA	CASSASVGGSYEQYF	TGTGCCAGCAGCGCCTCCGTAGGGGGTTCCTACGAGCAGTACTTC
TRBJ2-2	NA	TRBV6-1	TRBD2	CASSETSGTTGELFF	TGTGCCAGCAGTGAAACTAGCGGGACCACCGGGGAGCTGTTTTTT
TRBJ2-3	NA	TRBV25-1	TRBD2	CASSEVGAGVADTQYF	TGTGCCAGCAGTGAGGTTGGGGCGGGAGTAGCAGATACGCAGTATTTT
TRBJ2-1	NA	TRBV11-3	TRBD2	CASSSPTSGSVGEQFF	TGTGCCAGCAGCTCCCCGACTAGCGGGAGTGTCGGTGAGCAGTTCTTC
TRBJ2-7	NA	TRBV2	TRBD2	CASTSMSLRGTYEQYF	TGTGCCAGCACCTCGATGAGCCTGCGGGGGACCTACGAGCAGTACTTC
TRBJ2-3	NA	TRBV24-1	NA	CATSDLGVRDINTDTQYF	TGTGCCACCAGTGATTTAGGTGTTAGGGACATCAACACAGATACGCAGTATTTT
TRBJ2-7	NA	TRBV29-1	TRBD2	CSVRVLAASSYEQYF	TGCAGCGTTAGGGTGCTAGCGGCGTCCTCCTACGAGCAGTACTTC
TRBJ2-1	NA	TRBV14	TRBD2	CASSQELAGGGDEQFF	TGTGCCAGCAGCCAGGAACTAGCGGGGGGGGGCGATGAGCAGTTCTTC
TRBJ1-2	NA	TRBV10-2	NA	CASSARGGALGYTF	TGCGCCAGCAGCGCAAGGGGGGGGGCGCTTGGCTACACCTTC
TRBJ2-1	NA	TRBV7-3	TRBD2	CASSLTSGRANEQFF	TGTGCCAGCAGCTTAACTAGCGGGAGGGCTAATGAGCAGTTCTTC
TRBJ1-2	NA	TRBV30	NA	CARSGRVRNGYTF	TGTGCCCGATCAGGCAGGGTAAGGAATGGCTACACCTTC
TRBJ2-7	NA	TRBV28	NA	CASRIGMNYEQYF	TGTGCCAGCAGGATCGGGATGAACTACGAGCAGTACTTC
TRBJ1-2	few	TRBV19	NA	CASSRETHQNYGYTF	TGTGCCAGTAGTCGTGAGACACATCAGAACTATGGCTACACCTTC
TRBJ1-1	NA	TRBV19	NA	CASSIGTVNTEAFF	TGTGCCAGTAGTATAGGGACAGTGAACACTGAAGCTTTCTTT
TRBJ2-1	NA	TRBV6-2/TRBV6-3	TRBD1	CASSPIRDRANNEQFF	TGTGCCAGCAGTCCAATCCGGGACAGGGCAAACAATGAGCAGTTCTTC
TRBJ2-1	NA	TRBV14	TRBD2	CASSQGGAGAYNEQFF	TGTGCCAGCAGCCAAGGTGGAGCGGGGGCCTACAATGAGCAGTTCTTC
TRBJ1-5	NA	TRBV6-5	TRBD1	CASDYRGGNQPQHF	TGTGCCAGCGATTACAGGGGGGGGAATCAGCCCCAGCATTTT
TRBJ2-7	NA	TRBV7-3	TRBD1	CASSLGPVQGGAEQYF	TGTGCCAGCAGCTTAGGCCCCGTACAGGGGGGTGCAGAGCAGTACTTC
TRBJ2-1	once	TRBV11-2	NA	CASSLLLRAGASYNEQFF	TGTGCCAGCAGCCTCCTGTTGAGGGCGGGGGCATCCTACAATGAGCAGTTCTTC
TRBJ2-2	NA	TRBV5-1	NA	CASSLDSPETGELFF	TGCGCCAGCAGCTTGGACAGCCCTGAAACCGGGGAGCTGTTTTTT
TRBJ2-3	NA	TRBV24-1	NA	CATSAPLGGADTQYF	TGTGCCACCAGTGCGCCGTTGGGGGGAGCAGATACGCAGTATTTT
TRBJ1-1	NA	TRBV3-1/TRBV3-2	NA	CASSQGGHSDTEAFF	TGTGCCAGCAGCCAAGGGGGACACTCTGACACTGAAGCTTTCTTT
TRBJ2-6	NA	TRBV19	TRBD1	CASTGTVGTGANVLTF	TGTGCCAGTACCGGGACAGTTGGTACTGGGGCCAACGTCCTGACTTTC
TRBJ2-7	NA	TRBV4-1	TRBD1	CASSPSDRASYEQYF	TGCGCCAGCAGCCCATCCGACAGGGCCTCCTACGAGCAGTACTTC
TRBJ1-4	NA	TRBV28	TRBD1	CASSGPGTGEEKLFF	TGTGCCAGCAGCGGACCCGGGACAGGGGAGGAAAAACTGTTTTTT
TRBJ2-7	once	TRBV6-5	TRBD2	CASRAGTSGVYEQYF	TGTGCCAGCAGAGCCGGGACTAGCGGGGTGTACGAGCAGTACTTC
TRBJ2-7	NA	TRBV6-6	NA	CASSYPPRTSSYEQYF	TGTGCCAGCAGTTACCCACCACGGACATCCTCCTACGAGCAGTACTTC
TRBJ1-1	NA	TRBV5-4	NA	CASSFGVGASEAFF	TGTGCCAGCAGCTTTGGGGTAGGGGCGTCTGAAGCTTTCTTT
TRBJ1-1	NA	TRBV3-1/TRBV3-2	NA	CASSIRGKAAFF	TGTGCCAGCAGCATAAGGGGAAAGGCGGCTTTCTTT